Given below is one T cell receptor (beta chain) in context. TCRdb keeps only in-frame clones here, not all; method: immunoSEQ multiplex PCR. Of about 220,000 clones in the sample, over 75% were seen once. The sample comes from a study of blood T cell repertoires in COVID-19. Study context: Nucleic acid was either cDNA or gDNA, and it came from T cells, B-cell-depleted T cells, or PBMCs.

Those enrolled, adults aged roughly 18 to 100 years, came from around 25 US areas. Donors in Cohort 3 counted as recovered after two negative PCRs, clearance, or symptom resolution. J gave up 4 bases and V 2 bases, and 10 bases lay outside the gene matches. Germline CDR1 is MRHNA and CDR2 is SNTAGT. There are 17 residues in the CDR3. Sequencing input: PBMCs or T cells enriched from blood (not recorded which). The TCR sequence derives from a woman aged 55 to 70 who had recovered from COVID-19. The rearrangement links TRBV6-4 to TRBJ2-3, with 9 bases identical to TRBD1. The CDR3 loop reads CASSDQGGTGLADTQYF. In nucleotides, the CDR3 is TGTGCCAGCAGTGACCAAGGGGGGACAGGGCTCGCAGATACGCAGTATTTT.